A selection of T cell receptor beta chains follows, all from one sample in a study of T cell changes during pregnancy in multiple sclerosis. The data were produced by immunoSEQ multiplex PCR, yet TCRdb's version contains in-frame clones alone and is incomplete. The profile shows roughly 28,000 clones, approximately 90% of them singletons. This specimen was CD4+ T cells from peripheral blood mononuclear cells, taken in the first trimester of pregnancy. These receptors were collected from a female donor in good health, enrolled as a control in a pregnancy study. Each CDR3 is given with its conserved first and last residue. The size field is filled for only some rows; it gives once, few, many or a size class.

J gene | CDR3 length | clone size | V gene | CDR3 protein
TRBJ2-7 | 13 | NA | TRBV27 | CASRAEGGLSQYF
TRBJ2-1 | 12 | NA | TRBV7-8 | CASSLPTSDWFF
TRBJ2-2 | 14 | once | TRBV12-5 | CASGSGRNTGELFF
TRBJ2-1 | 17 | NA | TRBV6-4 | CASSEQASGGWNNEQFF
TRBJ1-5 | 18 | NA | TRBV28 | CASSLPAVRGPSNQPQHF
TRBJ2-7 | 14 | NA | TRBV14 | CASSHRESWNEQYF
TRBJ2-1 | 16 | NA | TRBV19 | CASTPTAGVISNEQFF
TRBJ1-1 | 16 | NA | TRBV4-1 | CASRLDQGVLNTEAFF
TRBJ2-5 | 12 | NA | TRBV5-1 | CASSLAGETQYF
TRBJ2-7 | 15 | NA | TRBV18 | CASSPGGSSSYEQYF
TRBJ1-5 | 15 | NA | TRBV5-5 | CASSLGGTGDQPQHF
TRBJ2-7 | 12 | NA | TRBV5-8 | CASSRGGYEQYF
TRBJ2-1 | 13 | NA | TRBV7-9 | CASSLLIASEQFF
TRBJ1-1 | 21 | once | TRBV27 | CASSLSTILRRDRAVNTEAFF
TRBJ1-2 | 12 | NA | TRBV5-8 | CASSEGRYGYTF
TRBJ2-1 | 15 | NA | TRBV28 | CASSWRGSSYNEQFF
TRBJ2-2 | 15 | NA | TRBV7-8 | CASSLALGEAGELFF
TRBJ1-4 | 14 | NA | TRBV7-8 | CASSLEGVGEKLFF
TRBJ1-5 | 19 | NA | TRBV6-4 | CASSEEKCGETYSNQPQHF
TRBJ1-2 | 13 | NA | TRBV28 | CASSLSGSFGYTF
TRBJ1-5 | 15 | NA | TRBV6-1 | CASSELGQANQPQHF
TRBJ1-5 | 14 | NA | TRBV7-9 | CASSPPNSNQPQHF
TRBJ1-1 | 15 | NA | TRBV7-2 | CASNPWGGINTEAFF
TRBJ1-6 | 19 | NA | TRBV27 | CASSLIPQTGSSYNSPLHF
TRBJ2-5 | 13 | few | TRBV7-2 | CASSLAVSETQYF
TRBJ2-7 | 14 | NA | TRBV7-9 | CASSLGTGETEQYF
TRBJ1-5 | 15 | NA | TRBV10-3 | CAISESGGSNQPQHF
TRBJ2-1 | 15 | NA | TRBV7-9 | CASSLGSGFYNEQFF
TRBJ2-3 | 15 | NA | TRBV28 | CASSWGSGSTDTQYF
TRBJ2-2 | 15 | NA | TRBV2 | CASSWTSGRTGELFF
TRBJ2-7 | 13 | NA | TRBV7-8 | CASSPFLGDEQYF
TRBJ1-4 | 15 | NA | TRBV4-2 | CASSQDLRGHEKLFF
TRBJ2-7 | 13 | NA | TRBV7-6 | CASSLIIGGEQYF
TRBJ2-7 | 15 | NA | TRBV7-2 | CASSSESTSTNEQYF
TRBJ2-1 | 15 | NA | TRBV2 | CASVAGGGGAFEQFF
TRBJ2-7 | 14 | NA | TRBV15 | CATSRELVPDEQYF
TRBJ2-1 | 16 | NA | TRBV6-5 | CASSYSVAGGLFEQFF